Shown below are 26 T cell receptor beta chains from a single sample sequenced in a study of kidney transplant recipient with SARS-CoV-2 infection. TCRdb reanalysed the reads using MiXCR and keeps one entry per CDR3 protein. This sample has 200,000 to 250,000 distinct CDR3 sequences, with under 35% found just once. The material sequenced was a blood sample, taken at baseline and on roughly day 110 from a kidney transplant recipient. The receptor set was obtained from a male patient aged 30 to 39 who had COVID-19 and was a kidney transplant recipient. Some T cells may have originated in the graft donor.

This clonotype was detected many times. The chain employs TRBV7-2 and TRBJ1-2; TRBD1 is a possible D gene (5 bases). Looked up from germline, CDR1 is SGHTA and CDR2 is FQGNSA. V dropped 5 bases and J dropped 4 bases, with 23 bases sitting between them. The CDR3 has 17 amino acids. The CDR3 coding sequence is TGTGCCAGCAGCGATGAAGACAGAGACGGAAAGACCTATGGCTACACCTTC. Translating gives CASSDEDRDGKTYGYTF. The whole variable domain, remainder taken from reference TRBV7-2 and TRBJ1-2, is GAGVSQSPSNKVTEKGKDVELRCDPISGHTALYWYRQSLGQGLEFLIYFQGNSAPDKSGLPSDRFSAERTGGSVSTLTIQRTQQEDSAVYLCASSDEDRDGKTYGYTFGSGTRLTVV.

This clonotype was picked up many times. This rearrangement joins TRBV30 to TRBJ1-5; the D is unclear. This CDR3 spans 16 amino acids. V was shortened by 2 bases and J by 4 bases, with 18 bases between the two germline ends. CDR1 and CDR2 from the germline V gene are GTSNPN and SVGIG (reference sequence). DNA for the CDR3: TGTGCCTGGAGTCCCCTAATGGAGGGTGGGAATCAGCCCCAGCATTTT. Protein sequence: CAWSPLMEGGNQPQHF.

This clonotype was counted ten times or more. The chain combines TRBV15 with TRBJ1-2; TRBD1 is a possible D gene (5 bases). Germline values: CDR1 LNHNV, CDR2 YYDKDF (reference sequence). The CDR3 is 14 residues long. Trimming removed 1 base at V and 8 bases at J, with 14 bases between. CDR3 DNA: TGTGCCACCAGCAGAGGGGGGAGGGTTTACGGCTACACCTTC. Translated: CATSRGGRVYGYTF. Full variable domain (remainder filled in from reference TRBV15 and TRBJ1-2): DAMVIQNPRYQVTQFGKPVTLSCSQTLNHNVMYWYQQKSSQAPKLLFHYYDKDFNNEADTPDNFQSRRPNTSFCFLDIRSPGLGDTAMYLCATSRGGRVYGYTFGSGTRLTVV.

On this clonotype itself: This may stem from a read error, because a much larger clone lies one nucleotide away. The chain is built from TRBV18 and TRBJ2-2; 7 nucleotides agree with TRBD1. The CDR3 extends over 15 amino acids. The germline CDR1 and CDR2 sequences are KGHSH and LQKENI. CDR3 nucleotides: TGTGCCAGCTCACCGCCGGGACAGTGGGCCGGGAAGCTGTTTTTT. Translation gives CASSPPGQWAGKLFF.

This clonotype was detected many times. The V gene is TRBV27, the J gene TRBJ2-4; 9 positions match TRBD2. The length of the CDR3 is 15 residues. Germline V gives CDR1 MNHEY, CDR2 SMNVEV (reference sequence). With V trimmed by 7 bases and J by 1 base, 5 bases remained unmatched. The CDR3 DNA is TGTGCCAGCAACGCGGCGGGAGGGGCCAAAAACATTCAGTACTTC. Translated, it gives CASNAAGGAKNIQYF.

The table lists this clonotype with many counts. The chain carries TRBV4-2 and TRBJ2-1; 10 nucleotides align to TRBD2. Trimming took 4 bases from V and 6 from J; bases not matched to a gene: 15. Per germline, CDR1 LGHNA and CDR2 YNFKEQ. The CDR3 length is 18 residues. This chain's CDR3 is CASSLLERAGGPPNEQFF. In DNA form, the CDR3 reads TGTGCCAGCAGCCTCCTGGAGAGAGCGGGGGGGCCTCCCAATGAGCAGTTCTTC.

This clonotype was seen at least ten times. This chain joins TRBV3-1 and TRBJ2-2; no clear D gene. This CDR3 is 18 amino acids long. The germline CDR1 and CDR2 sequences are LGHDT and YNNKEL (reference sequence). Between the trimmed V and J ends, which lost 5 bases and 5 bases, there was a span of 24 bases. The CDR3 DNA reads TGTGCCAGCAGCTACGCTACTCCCATTTCAGGCTTGACCGGGGAGCTGTTTTTT. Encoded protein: CASSYATPISGLTGELFF.

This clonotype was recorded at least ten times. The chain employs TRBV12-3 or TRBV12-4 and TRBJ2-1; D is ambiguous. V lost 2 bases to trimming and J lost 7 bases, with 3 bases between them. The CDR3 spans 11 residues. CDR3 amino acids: CASSLLNEQFF. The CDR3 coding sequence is TGTGCCAGCAGTTTACTTAATGAGCAGTTCTTC.

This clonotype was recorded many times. CDR3 loop: CASRITGSNQPQHF. In DNA form, the CDR3 reads TGTGCCAGTAGAATCACAGGTAGCAATCAGCCCCAGCATTTT. The V and J genes are TRBV19 and TRBJ1-5; maybe TRBD1 (5 bases). V dropped 6 bases and J dropped 0 bases, with 9 bases sitting between them. The CDR3 is 14 amino acids. Germline assignment: CDR1 LNHDA and CDR2 SQIVND (reference sequence).

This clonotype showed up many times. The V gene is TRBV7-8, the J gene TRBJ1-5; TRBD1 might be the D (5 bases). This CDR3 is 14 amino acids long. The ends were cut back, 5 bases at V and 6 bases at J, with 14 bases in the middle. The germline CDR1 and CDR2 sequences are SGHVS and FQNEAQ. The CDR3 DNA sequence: TGTGCCAGCAGCACCCGACAGCGCCCTCAGCCCCAGCATTTT. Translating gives CASSTRQRPQPQHF.

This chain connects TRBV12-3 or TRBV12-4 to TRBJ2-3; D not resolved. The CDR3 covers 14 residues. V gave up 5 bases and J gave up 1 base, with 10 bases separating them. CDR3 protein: CASSLRLRTDTQYF. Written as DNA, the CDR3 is TGTGCCAGCAGTCTCCGACTCCGCACAGATACGCAGTATTTT.

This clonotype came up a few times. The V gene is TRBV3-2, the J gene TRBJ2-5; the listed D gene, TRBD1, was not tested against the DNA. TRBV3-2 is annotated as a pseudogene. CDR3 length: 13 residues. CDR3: CASSPPLEETQYF. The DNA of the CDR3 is TGTGCCAGCAGCCCGCCCCTGGAAGAGACCCAGTACTTC.

CDR3 nucleotides: TGTGCCAGCAGCTCCGACACAAGAAAAGAGACCCAGTACTTC. As protein: CASSSDTRKETQYF. This sequence joins TRBV7-2 and TRBJ2-5; D call uncertain. Trimming removed 4 bases at V and 3 bases at J, with 12 bases between. From germline, CDR1 is SGHTA and CDR2 FQGNSA. The length of the CDR3 is 14 residues.

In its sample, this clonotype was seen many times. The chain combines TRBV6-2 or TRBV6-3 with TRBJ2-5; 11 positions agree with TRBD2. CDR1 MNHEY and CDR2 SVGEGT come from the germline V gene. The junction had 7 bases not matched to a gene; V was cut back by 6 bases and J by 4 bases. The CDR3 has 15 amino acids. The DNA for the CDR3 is TGTGCCAGCAGCTACCAAGGACTAGCGGGAGAGACCCAGTACTTC. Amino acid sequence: CASSYQGLAGETQYF.

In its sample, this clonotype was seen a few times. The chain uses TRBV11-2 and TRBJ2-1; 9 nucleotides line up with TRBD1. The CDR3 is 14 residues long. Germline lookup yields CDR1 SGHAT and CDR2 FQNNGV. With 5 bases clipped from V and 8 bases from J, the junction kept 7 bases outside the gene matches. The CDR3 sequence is CASSTGGRRYEQFF. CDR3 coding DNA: TGTGCCAGCAGCACAGGGGGCCGCAGGTATGAGCAGTTCTTC.

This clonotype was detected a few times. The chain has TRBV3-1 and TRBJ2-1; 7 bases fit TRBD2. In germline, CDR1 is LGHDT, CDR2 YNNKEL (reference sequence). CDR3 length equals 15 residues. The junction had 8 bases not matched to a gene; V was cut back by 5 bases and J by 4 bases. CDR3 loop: CASSESSGGYNEQFF. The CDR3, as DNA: TGTGCCAGCAGCGAGTCTAGCGGAGGATACAATGAGCAGTTCTTC.

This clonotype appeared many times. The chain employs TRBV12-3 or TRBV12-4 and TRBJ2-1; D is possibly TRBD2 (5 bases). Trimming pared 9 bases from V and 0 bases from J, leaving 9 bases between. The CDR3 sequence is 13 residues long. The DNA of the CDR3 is TGTGCCAGTCTAACTAGCTCCTACAATGAGCAGTTCTTC. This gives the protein CASLTSSYNEQFF.

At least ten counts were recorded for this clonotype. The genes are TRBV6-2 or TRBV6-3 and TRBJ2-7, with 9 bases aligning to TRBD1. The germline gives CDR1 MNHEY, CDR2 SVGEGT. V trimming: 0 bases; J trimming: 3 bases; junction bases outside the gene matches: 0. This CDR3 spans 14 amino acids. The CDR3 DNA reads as TGTGCCAGCAGTTACTCGACAGGGGGCTACGAGCAGTACGTC. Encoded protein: CASSYSTGGYEQYV.

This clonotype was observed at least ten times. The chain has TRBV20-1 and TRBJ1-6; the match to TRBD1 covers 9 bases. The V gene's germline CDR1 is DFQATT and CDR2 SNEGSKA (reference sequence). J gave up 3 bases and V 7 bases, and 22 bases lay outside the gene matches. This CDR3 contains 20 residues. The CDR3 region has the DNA TGCAGTGAACTCGTAGGCCGGGACAGGGTTTCCTTCTGCTATAATTCACCCCTCCACTTT. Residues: CSELVGRDRVSFCYNSPLHF.

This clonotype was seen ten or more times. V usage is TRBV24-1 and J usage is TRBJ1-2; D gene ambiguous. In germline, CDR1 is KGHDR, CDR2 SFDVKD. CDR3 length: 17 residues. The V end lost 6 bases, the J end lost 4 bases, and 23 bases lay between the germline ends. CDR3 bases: TGTGCCACCAGTAACGCCATTAGTACCAGAAAGACCTATGGCTACACCTTC. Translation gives CATSNAISTRKTYGYTF.

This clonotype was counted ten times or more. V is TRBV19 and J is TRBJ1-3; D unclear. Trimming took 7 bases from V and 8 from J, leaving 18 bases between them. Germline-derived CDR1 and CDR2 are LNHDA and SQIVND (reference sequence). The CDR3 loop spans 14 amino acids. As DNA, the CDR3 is TGTGCCAGTAAAGTCATCCAGGCAGAAGACACCATATATTTT. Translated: CASKVIQAEDTIYF. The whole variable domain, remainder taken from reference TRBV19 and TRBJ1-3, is DGGITQSPKYLFRKEGQNVTLSCEQNLNHDAMYWYRQDPGQGLRLIYYSQIVNDFQKGDIAEGYSVSREKKESFPLTVTSAQKNPTAFYLCASKVIQAEDTIYFGEGSWLTVV.

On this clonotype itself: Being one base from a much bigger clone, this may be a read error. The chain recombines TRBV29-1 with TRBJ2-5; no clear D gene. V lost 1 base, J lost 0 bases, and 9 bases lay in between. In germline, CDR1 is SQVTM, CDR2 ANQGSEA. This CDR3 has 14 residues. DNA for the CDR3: TGCAGCGTTGAAGCCTGGGGAAACCAAGAGACCCAGTACTTC. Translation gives CSVEAWGNQETQYF.

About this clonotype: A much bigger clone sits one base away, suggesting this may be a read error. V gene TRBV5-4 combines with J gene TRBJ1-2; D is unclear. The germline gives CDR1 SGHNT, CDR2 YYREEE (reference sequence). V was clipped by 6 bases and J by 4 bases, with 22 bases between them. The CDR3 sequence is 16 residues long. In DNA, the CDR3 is TGTGCCAGCATGAGTCCCGTACCAGGAGAGACCTATGGCTACACCTTC. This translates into CASMSPVPGETYGYTF.

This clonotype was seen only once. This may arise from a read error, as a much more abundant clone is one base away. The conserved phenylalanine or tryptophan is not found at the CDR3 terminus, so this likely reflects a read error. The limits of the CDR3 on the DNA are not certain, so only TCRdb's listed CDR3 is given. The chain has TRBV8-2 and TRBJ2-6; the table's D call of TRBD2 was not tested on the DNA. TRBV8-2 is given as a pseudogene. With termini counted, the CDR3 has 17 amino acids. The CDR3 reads CGTRERITQSRANVLTL.

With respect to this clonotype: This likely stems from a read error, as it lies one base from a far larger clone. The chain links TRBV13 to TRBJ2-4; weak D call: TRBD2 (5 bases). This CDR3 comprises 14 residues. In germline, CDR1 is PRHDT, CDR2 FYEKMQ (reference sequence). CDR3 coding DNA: TGTGCCAGCAGCTTAGGGAGGGTAAGATACGAGCAGTGCTTC. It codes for CASSLGRVRYEQCF.

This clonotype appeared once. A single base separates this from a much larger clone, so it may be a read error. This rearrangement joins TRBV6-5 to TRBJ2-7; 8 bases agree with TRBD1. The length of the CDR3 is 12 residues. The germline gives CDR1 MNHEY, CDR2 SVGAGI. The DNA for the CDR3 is TGTACCTCGGACAGGGTCCCCTACGAGCAGTACTTC. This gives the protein CTSDRVPYEQYF.